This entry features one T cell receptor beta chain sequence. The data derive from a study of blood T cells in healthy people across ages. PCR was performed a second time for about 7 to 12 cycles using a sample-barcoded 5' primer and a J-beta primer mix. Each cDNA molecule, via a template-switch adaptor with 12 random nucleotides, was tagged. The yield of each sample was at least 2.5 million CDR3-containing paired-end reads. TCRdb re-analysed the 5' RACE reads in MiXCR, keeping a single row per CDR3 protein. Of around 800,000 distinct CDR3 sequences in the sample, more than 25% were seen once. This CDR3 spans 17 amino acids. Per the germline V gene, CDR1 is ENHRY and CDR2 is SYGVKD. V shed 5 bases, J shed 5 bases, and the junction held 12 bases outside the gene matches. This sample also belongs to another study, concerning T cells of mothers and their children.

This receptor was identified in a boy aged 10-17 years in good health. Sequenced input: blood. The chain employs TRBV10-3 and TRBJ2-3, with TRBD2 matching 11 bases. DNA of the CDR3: TGTGCCATCAGTCCGATCCGAGATAGCGGGGGGGAAGATACGCAGTATTTT. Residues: CAISPIRDSGGEDTQYF.